This T cell receptor beta chain came from a study of graft-versus-host responses after intestinal transplantation (dated by TCRdb to the early 2020s). Looking at the study overall: Recipients received multivisceral, liver-intestinal, or isolated intestinal transplants. Every recipient was given anti-thymocyte globulin induction, followed by around three years of maintenance tacrolimus and steroids. After intestinal transplantation, graft-versus-host and host-versus-graft alloreactive T cell clones were followed in the graft, circulation and bone marrow using bulk TCR-beta CDR3 sequencing. To identify alloreactive clones, pre-transplant mixed lymphocyte reaction products were sequenced and then compared with unstimulated pre-transplant donor and recipient T cells. The cohort enrolled 20 to 25 intestinal transplant recipients including one retransplant, and a few patients lacking pretransplant specimens were excluded. A peak of at least 4% donor T cells among recipient peripheral blood mononuclear cells was the definition used for donor T cell macrochimerism. Samples from a few later patients were sequenced in-house on an Illumina MiSeq with MiXCR processing rather than by the commercial service.

As to this clone: Its target antigen remains unknown. No much larger clonotype is one base removed from it; base qualities were not supplied.

Study-wide findings and limitations: GvH clones were detected in recipient bone marrow, and some of these GvH clones were observed earlier in ileal mucosa or blood, consistent with an intestinal mucosal origin. Early after transplant, declines in HvG clones were associated with peak levels of circulating GvH clones. In patients with donor T cell macrochimerism, the allografts had high GvH to HvG T cell clonal ratios. The relatively low number and heterogeneity of intestinal transplant patients limited the conclusions.

The sample's time point, from its label and the paper: cells obtained before transplantation from donor or recipient. CD3+CD4+ and CD3+CD8+ populations were FACS-sorted from unstimulated pre-transplant donor and recipient cells taken from spleen or lymph nodes. Library construction relied on the immunoSEQ multiplex PCR assay. For most patients, genomic DNA was isolated using the Qiagen DNeasy Blood and Tissue Kit and was shipped frozen to Adaptive Biotechnologies for TCR sequencing. High-throughput TCR-beta CDR3 sequencing of genomic DNA from most patients was performed by Adaptive Biotechnologies. The original methods were these. TCR sequencing data for 18 patients were retrieved from Adaptive's ImmunoSEQ software; a few other patients were processed with MiXCR and VDJtools. To correct CD4 versus CD8 sorting errors, any sequence found in both subsets at a frequency ratio below 5:1 was removed. Because the origin of CDR3 nucleotide sequences shared between donor and recipient could not be assigned, those sequences were removed. Alloreactive clones required at least 2-fold expansion over unstimulated cells and minimum CFSE-low frequency of 0.002% (template counts) or 0.001% (read counts). Mappable clones were those detected in sequenced pre-transplant spleen, lymph node, or MLR CFSE-low populations of the donor or recipient. Cumulative frequency of alloreactive clones was calculated as a percentage of all sequences weighted by copy number. TCRdb mirrors the immuneACCESS table, restricted to in-frame sequences. Some clones are absent from its copies; in checked studies, under half trace to an unresolved V gene, and the reason for the others is unknown. V, J and clone size are taken as reported in that table, and D and trimming were inferred from the DNA itself. This sample gives 50,000 to 75,000 clones in total; 94% of them show up just once. Of the sample, about 0.38% falls within the top ten clones.

The sequence was obtained from a human donor who was the organ donor for an intestinal transplant. Sequenced here: unstimulated CD4+ T cells sorted from spleen or lymph node cells, sampled before transplant.

Read as DNA, the sequence is TGTGCCAGCAGTTACTCGATGCAGCTAACTAATGGCTACACCTTC. This codes for CASSYSMQLTNGYTF. The sequence is built from TRBV6-6 and TRBJ1-2, with the D gene not clear enough to name. From its cysteine to its phenylalanine, the CDR3 spans 15 amino acids. Only CDR3 DNA is held: 45 bases, read in frame from base 1. Looking up the germline V gene (reference sequence) yields CDR1 MNHNY and CDR2 SVGAGI. Between the V and J ends, shortened by 0 bases and 6 bases respectively, the junction contains 14 bases.